Listed here is a single TCR beta chain. What this receptor recognizes is not known. The input lacks base qualities; no much larger clone sits a single base away. In the germline V gene, CDR1 corresponds to MNHEY and CDR2 to SVGAGI. The V and J ends are trimmed by 2 bases and 0 bases, leaving 5 bases between them. Its CDR3 holds 14 amino acids, cysteine through phenylalanine. Of all the DNA, just the CDR3 is kept, 42 bases in frame from base 1. This specimen's label denotes: CMVpp65/IE-1-reactive T cells enriched by IFNgamma capture and expanded in vitro. PBMCs were stimulated for about six hours with overlapping CMV pp65 and IE-1 peptide pools, with each pool at 0.4 to 0.6 ug/ml. IFNgamma-producing CMV-stimulated cells were positively selected with the IFNgamma Secretion Assay-Cell Enrichment and Detection Kit (Miltenyi Biotec). Enriched IFNgamma+ cells were cultured for around 22 days with irradiated autologous feeders plus either IL-7/IL-15 or IL-2. To get enough cells for the different cell sorting steps, buffy coats were taken from 3 of the 19 healthy donors. Biocoll density gradient centrifugation was the method used to isolate peripheral blood mononuclear cells. Buffy coats from healthy donors were obtained from DRK.

After genomic DNA was extracted with an AllPrep DNA/RNA Kit, the TCRbeta CDR3 regions were amplified using the immunoSEQ hsTCRb Kit. Under the source paper's analysis protocol: Productive rearrangements, meaning in-frame CDR3 nucleotide sequences with no stop codons, were analyzed in immunoSEQ Analyzer 3.0. Clonality was calculated from productive entropy normalized to the number of productive rearrangements, and the Morisita index was used to measure overlap between samples. In TCRdb, the immuneACCESS table is reduced to in-frame sequences with V and J assigned. These tables do not hold every clone; where another copy was compared, an unresolved V gene accounts for under half, and the others remain unexplained. V and J calls and clone size follow that table, whereas D and trimming were derived from the DNA. For this sample there are about 230 clones; over 55% appear just once. The ten largest clonotypes hold nearly 98% of the sample.

The entry originates in a study of T cell therapy product for transplant patients (dated by TCRdb to about 2019). A note on the overall study: In Berlin, Germany, the wider healthy donor group was made up of 20 or so individuals (about ten male and 9 female) aged roughly 23 to 81 years. The expansion media were supplemented with either IL-7 and IL-15 at around 9.6 ng/ml or IL-2 at 40 to 60 U/ml. To assess clonal composition, TCRbeta repertoires were compared between rapamycin-treated and untreated CMV-specific T-cell products derived from the same donors. A next-generation autologous adoptive antiviral T-cell product was developed for immunosuppressed solid organ transplant patients, with CMV used as the model virus. TCRbeta repertoire analysis of rapamycin-treated and untreated products involved n = 3 healthy donors. Findings and caveats that apply to the study as a whole: Many clones were shared between paired products from the same donor, whereas no overlap was observed between repertoires from different donors. The top 10 clones covered 70% to 75% of the repertoire in rapamycin-treated products versus around 90% in untreated products. According to the authors' suggestion, the increased clonal diversity in Rapa-TCPs may reflect the survival of low-frequency clones and the preferential expansion of central memory T cells. Compared with untreated products, rapamycin-treated products had a TCRbeta repertoire that was more diverse and less clonal, and the rapamycin-treated products also contained more distinct clones.

Recombination connected TRBV6-5 to TRBJ1-5; no D gene call is confident. Sequenced: a sorted cell population cultured from PBMCs. The TCR was taken from an adult in good health. CDR3 sequence: CASSYSNSNQPQHF. The DNA sequence is given as TGTGCCAGCAGTTACAGCAATAGCAATCAGCCCCAGCATTTT.